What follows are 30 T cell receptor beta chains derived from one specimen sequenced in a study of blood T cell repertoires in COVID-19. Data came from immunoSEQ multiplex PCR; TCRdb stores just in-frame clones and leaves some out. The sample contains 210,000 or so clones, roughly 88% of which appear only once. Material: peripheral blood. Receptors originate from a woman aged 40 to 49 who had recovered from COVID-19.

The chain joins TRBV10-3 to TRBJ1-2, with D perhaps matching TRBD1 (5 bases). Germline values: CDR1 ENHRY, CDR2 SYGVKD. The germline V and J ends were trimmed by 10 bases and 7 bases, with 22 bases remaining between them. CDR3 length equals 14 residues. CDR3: CATSLGGGRSGYTF. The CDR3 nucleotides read TGTGCCACCAGCCTTGGGGGGGGAAGAAGTGGCTACACCTTC.

The CDR3 is CSYTQALAGTYNEQFF. Here the CDR3 DNA reads TGCAGCTATACCCAAGCACTAGCGGGAACCTACAATGAGCAGTTCTTC. The V and J genes are TRBV29-1 and TRBJ2-1, with TRBD2 matching 10 bases. V was pared by 8 bases and J by 2 bases, with 12 bases of the junction left unmatched. CDR1 is SQVTM and CDR2 is ANQGSEA in the germline V gene. There are 16 residues in the CDR3.

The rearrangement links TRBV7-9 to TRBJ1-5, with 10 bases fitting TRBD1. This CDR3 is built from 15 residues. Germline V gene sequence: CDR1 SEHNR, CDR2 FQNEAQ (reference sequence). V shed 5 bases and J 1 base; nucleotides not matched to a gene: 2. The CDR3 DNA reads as TGTGCCAGCAGCCAGACAGGGGGCAGCAATCAGCCCCAGCATTTT. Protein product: CASSQTGGSNQPQHF.

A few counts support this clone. The CDR3, as DNA: TGTGCCAGCAGTGGGGACAGGGCCCCCTCTGGAAACACCATATATTTT. It encodes CASSGDRAPSGNTIYF. The chain is built from TRBV2 and TRBJ1-3, with 9 bases that match TRBD1. With 4 bases clipped from V and 0 bases from J, the junction kept 4 bases outside the gene matches. Germline-derived CDR1 and CDR2 are SNHLY and FYNNEI. The CDR3 runs 16 residues. The full variable domain, completed using reference TRBV2 and TRBJ1-3, is EPEVTQTPSHQVTQMGQEVILRCVPISNHLYFYWYRQILGQKVEFLVSFYNNEISEKSEIFDDQFSVERPDGSNFTLKIRSTKLEDSAMYFCASSGDRAPSGNTIYFGEGSWLTVV.

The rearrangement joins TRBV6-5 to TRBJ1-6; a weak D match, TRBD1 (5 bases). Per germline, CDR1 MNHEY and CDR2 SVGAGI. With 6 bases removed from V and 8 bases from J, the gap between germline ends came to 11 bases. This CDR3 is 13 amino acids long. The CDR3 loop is CASRNDRDSPLHF. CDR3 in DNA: TGTGCCAGCAGGAATGACAGAGATTCACCCCTCCACTTT.

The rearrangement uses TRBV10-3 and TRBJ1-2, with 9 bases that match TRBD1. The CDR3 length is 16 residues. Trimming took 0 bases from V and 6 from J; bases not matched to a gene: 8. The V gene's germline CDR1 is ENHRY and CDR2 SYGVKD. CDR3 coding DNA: TGTGCCATCAGTGAGTCGGATATGGGACAGGGTAATGGCTACACCTTC. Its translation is CAISESDMGQGNGYTF.

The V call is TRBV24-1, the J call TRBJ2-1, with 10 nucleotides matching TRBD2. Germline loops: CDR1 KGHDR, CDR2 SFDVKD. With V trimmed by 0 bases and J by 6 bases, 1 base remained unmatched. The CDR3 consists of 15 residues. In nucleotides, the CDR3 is TGTGCCACCAGTGATTTGCTAGCGGGAGCCAATGAGCAGTTCTTC. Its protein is CATSDLLAGANEQFF.

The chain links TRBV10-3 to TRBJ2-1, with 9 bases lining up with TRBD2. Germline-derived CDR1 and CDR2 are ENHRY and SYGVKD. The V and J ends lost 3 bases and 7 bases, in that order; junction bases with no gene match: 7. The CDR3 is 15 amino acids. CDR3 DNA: TGTGCCATCAGTGACCCGGGACTAGCCGCAAATGAGCAGTTCTTC. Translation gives CAISDPGLAANEQFF.

As DNA, the CDR3 is TGTGCCAGCAGTTATGCGGAGCACTACGAGCAGTACTTC. This codes for CASSYAEHYEQYF. This rearrangement joins TRBV6-5 to TRBJ2-7; D is ambiguous. V dropped 3 bases and J dropped 3 bases, with 9 bases sitting between them. The germline gives CDR1 MNHEY, CDR2 SVGAGI. The CDR3 extends over 13 amino acids.

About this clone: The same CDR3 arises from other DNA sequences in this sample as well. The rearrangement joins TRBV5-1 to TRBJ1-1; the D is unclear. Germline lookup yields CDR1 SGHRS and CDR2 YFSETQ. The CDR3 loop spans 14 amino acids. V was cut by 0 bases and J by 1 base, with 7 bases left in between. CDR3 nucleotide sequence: TGCGCCAGCAGCTTGGGGGCAGCGAACACTGAAGCTTTCTTT. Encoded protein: CASSLGAANTEAFF.

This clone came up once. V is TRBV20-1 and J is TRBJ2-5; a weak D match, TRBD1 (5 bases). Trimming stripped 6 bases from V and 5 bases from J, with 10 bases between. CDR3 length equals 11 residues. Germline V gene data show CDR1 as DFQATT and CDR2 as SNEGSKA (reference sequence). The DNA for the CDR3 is TGCAGTGCCCAGGGTCCGGAGACCCAGTACTTC. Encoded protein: CSAQGPETQYF.

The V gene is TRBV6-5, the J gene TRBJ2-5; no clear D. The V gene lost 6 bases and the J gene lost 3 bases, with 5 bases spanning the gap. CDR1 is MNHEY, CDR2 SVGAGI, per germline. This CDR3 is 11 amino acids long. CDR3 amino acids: CASSVKETQYF. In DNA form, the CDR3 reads TGTGCCAGCAGCGTAAAAGAGACCCAGTACTTC.

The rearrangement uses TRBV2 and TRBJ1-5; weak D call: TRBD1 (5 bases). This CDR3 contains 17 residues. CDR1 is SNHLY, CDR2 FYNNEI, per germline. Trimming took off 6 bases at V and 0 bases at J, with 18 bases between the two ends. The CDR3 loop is CASRIIMDTYSNQPQHF. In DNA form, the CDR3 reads TGTGCCAGCAGGATAATAATGGACACCTATAGCAATCAGCCCCAGCATTTT.

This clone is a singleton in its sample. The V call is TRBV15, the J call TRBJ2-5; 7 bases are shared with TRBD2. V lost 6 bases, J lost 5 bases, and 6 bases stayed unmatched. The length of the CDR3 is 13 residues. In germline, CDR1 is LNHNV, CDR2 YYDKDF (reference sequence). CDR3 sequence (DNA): TGTGCCACCAGTTTCGGCGGGAGTGAGACCCAGTACTTC. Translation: CATSFGGSETQYF.

The CDR3 bases are TGTGCCAGCTCACTCTCAACCCTCGGGGGCACTGAAGCTTTCTTT. Protein sequence: CASSLSTLGGTEAFF. The chain is built from TRBV18 and TRBJ1-1; D is possibly TRBD1 (5 bases). This CDR3 contains 15 residues. CDR1 is KGHSH and CDR2 is LQKENI in the germline V gene. Trimming shortened V by 4 bases and J by 4 bases, and 16 bases separated the two germline ends.

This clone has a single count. The CDR3 DNA follows: TGTGCCAGTAGTATCCGCAGAAGTGTGAACACTGAAGCTTTCTTT. Protein product: CASSIRRSVNTEAFF. The chain joins TRBV19 to TRBJ1-1; no clear D gene. The CDR3 is 15 residues long. Germline V lookup: CDR1 LNHDA, CDR2 SQIVND (reference sequence). V lost 3 bases and J lost 0, with 11 bases in between.

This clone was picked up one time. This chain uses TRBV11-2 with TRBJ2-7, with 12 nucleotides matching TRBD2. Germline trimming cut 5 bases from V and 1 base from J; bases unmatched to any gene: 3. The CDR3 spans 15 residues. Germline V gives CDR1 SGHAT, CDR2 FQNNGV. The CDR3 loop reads CASSPGLAGSYEQYF. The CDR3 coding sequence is TGTGCCAGCAGCCCCGGACTAGCGGGATCCTACGAGCAGTACTTC.

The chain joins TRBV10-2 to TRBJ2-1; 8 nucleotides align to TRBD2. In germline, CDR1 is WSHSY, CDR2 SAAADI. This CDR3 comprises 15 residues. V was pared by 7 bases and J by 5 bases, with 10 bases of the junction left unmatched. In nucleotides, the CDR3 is TGCGCCAGCATGCCCGGACTAGCCCCCAACAATGAGCAGTTCTTC. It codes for CASMPGLAPNNEQFF.

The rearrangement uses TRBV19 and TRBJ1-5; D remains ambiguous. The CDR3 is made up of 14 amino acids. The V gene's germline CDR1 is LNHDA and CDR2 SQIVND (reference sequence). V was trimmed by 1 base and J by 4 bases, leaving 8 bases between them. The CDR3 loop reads CASSIGANNQPQHF. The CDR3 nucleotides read TGTGCCAGTAGTATAGGGGCCAATAATCAGCCCCAGCATTTT.

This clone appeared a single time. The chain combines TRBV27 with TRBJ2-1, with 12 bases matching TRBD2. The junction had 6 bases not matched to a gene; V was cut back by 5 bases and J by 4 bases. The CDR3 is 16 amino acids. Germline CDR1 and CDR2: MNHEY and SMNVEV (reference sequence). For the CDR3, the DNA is TGTGCCAGCAGTCCACTAGCGGGAGGCATTTACAATGAGCAGTTCTTC. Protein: CASSPLAGGIYNEQFF.

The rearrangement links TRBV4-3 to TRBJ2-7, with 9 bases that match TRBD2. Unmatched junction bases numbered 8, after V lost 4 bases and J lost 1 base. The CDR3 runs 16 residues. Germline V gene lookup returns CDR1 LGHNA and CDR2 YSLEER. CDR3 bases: TGCGCCAGCAGCCCTTTCGTGACTAGCGGTTCCTACGAGCAGTACTTC. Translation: CASSPFVTSGSYEQYF.

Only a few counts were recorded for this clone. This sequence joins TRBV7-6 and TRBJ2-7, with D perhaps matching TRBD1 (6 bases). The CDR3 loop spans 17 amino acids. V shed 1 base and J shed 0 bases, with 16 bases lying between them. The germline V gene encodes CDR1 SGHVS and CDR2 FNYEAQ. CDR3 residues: CASSLVEGQVYSYEQYF. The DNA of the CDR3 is TGTGCCAGCAGCTTAGTTGAGGGACAAGTCTACTCCTACGAGCAGTACTTC. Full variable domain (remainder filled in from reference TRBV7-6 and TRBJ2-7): GAGVSQSPRYKVTKRGQDVALRCDPISGHVSLYWYRQALGQGPEFLTYFNYEAQQDKSGLPNDRFSAERPEGSISTLTIQRTEQRDSAMYRCASSLVEGQVYSYEQYFGPGTRLTVT.

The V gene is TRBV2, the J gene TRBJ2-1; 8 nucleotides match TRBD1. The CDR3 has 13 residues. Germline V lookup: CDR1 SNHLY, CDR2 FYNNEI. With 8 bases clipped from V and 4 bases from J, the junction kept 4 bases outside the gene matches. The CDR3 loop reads CASGDRTYNEQFF. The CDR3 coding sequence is TGTGCCAGCGGGGACAGGACTTACAATGAGCAGTTCTTC.

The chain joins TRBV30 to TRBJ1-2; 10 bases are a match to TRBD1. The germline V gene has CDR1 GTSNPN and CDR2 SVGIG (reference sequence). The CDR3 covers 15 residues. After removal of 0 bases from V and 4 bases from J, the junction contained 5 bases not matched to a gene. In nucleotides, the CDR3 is TGTGCCTGGAGTGTAGGCGGGACAGGGGCCTATGGCTACACCTTC. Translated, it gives CAWSVGGTGAYGYTF.

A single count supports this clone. CDR3: CASSTGTERPDTQYF. CDR3 sequence (DNA): TGTGCCAGCAGTACCGGGACAGAAAGACCAGATACGCAGTATTTT. The chain links TRBV6-5 to TRBJ2-3; 7 positions match TRBD1. CDR1 is MNHEY, CDR2 SVGAGI, per germline. CDR3 size: 15 residues. V lost 5 bases and J lost 4; bases outside the gene matches: 9.

In DNA, the CDR3 is TGTGCCAGTAGTACCGGGATAGACGGATGGGAAAAACTGTTTTTT. Protein sequence: CASSTGIDGWEKLFF. This chain joins TRBV19 and TRBJ1-4, with D uncertain. The V and J ends lost 4 bases and 8 bases respectively, with 17 bases between them. This CDR3 comprises 15 residues. Germline lookup yields CDR1 LNHDA and CDR2 SQIVND (reference sequence).

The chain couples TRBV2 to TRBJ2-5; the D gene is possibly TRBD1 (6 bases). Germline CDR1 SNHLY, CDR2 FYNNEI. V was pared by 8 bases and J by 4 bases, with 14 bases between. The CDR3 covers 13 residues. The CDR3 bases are TGTGCCAGCGCACAGGGTAGGCTAGAGACCCAGTACTTC. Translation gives CASAQGRLETQYF.

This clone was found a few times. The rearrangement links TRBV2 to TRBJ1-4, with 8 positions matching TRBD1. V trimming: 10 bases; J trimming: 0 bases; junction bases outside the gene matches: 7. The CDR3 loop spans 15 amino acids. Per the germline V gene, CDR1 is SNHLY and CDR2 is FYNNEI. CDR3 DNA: TGTGCCACAAACCCGACAGGGGCAACTAATGAAAAACTGTTTTTT. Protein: CATNPTGATNEKLFF.

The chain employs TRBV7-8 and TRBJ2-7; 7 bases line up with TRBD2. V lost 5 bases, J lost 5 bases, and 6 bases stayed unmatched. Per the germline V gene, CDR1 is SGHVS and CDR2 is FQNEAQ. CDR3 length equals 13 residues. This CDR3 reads CASSPAGEDEQYF. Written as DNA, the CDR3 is TGTGCCAGCAGCCCCGCGGGAGAGGACGAGCAGTACTTC.

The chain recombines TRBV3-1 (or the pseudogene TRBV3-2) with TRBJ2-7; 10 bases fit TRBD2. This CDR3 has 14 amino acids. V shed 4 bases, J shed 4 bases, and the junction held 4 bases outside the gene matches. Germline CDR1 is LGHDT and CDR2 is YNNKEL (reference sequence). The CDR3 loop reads CASSRTSGKYEQYF. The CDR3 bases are TGTGCCAGCAGCCGCACTAGCGGGAAATACGAGCAGTACTTC.